These 32 T cell receptor beta chains originate from one sample sequenced in a study of cytomegalovirus exposure and HLA in healthy donors. PCR used 60 Vbeta primers and 13 Jbeta primers. The method was immunoSEQ multiplex PCR; TCRdb's version includes in-frame clones alone and lacks a portion of them. The data hold approximately 180,000 clones, with 77% observed a single time. The sample comprised PBMCs. The receptors stem from a woman aged 55 to 70 in good health and CMV-seropositive.

The chain joins TRBV18 to TRBJ2-7, with TRBD1 as a possible D gene (5 bases). With 6 bases removed from V and 0 bases from J, the gap between germline ends came to 18 bases. The CDR3 contains 16 residues. CDR1 KGHSH and CDR2 LQKENI come from the germline V gene. Here the CDR3 DNA reads TGTGCCAGCTCTCCTAGACAGAAACGAAGCTCCTACGAGCAGTACTTC. It translates to CASSPRQKRSSYEQYF. The full variable domain, completed using reference TRBV18 and TRBJ2-7, is NAGVMQNPRHLVRRRGQEARLRCSPMKGHSHVYWYRQLPEEGLKFMVYLQKENIIDESGMPKERFSAEFPKEGPSILRIQQVVRGDSAAYFCASSPRQKRSSYEQYFGPGTRLTVT.

A few counts support this clone. The V gene is TRBV5-6, the J gene TRBJ1-2; D is possibly TRBD1 (5 bases). The V and J ends lost 0 bases and 4 bases respectively, with 16 bases between them. The CDR3 is made up of 16 amino acids. Germline V gives CDR1 SGHDT, CDR2 YYEEEE. CDR3 in amino acids: CASSLALGGEGYGYTF. The CDR3, as DNA: TGTGCCAGCAGCTTGGCCCTCGGAGGGGAAGGCTATGGCTACACCTTC.

This clone was observed a few times. The CDR3 spells CASSHTALNTEAFF. The DNA of the CDR3 is TGTGCCAGCAGCCATACAGCACTTAACACTGAAGCTTTCTTT. The chain joins TRBV5-5 to TRBJ1-1, with D uncertain. Germline V gene sequence: CDR1 SGHKS, CDR2 YYEKEE (reference sequence). The CDR3 has 14 amino acids. Deletions cut 4 bases from V and 2 bases from J, with 12 bases between.

V usage is TRBV11-2 and J usage is TRBJ2-7; 7 nucleotides agree with TRBD1. CDR1 is SGHAT and CDR2 is FQNNGV in the germline V gene. This CDR3 has 16 amino acids. With V trimmed by 5 bases and J by 6 bases, 16 bases remained unmatched. The CDR3 here is CASSQRGGFSSGEQYF. The CDR3, as DNA: TGTGCCAGCAGCCAAAGAGGGGGCTTTTCTTCGGGCGAGCAGTACTTC.

This sequence joins TRBV27 and TRBJ2-3; perhaps TRBD1 as D (6 bases). Germline CDR1 and CDR2: MNHEY and SMNVEV (reference sequence). CDR3 length equals 14 residues. Trimming removed 5 bases from V and 2 bases from J, with 11 bases in between. As DNA, the CDR3 is TGTGCCAGCAGTCTACAGGGACCCACAGATACGCAGTATTTT. Protein product: CASSLQGPTDTQYF.

The V and J genes are TRBV6-5 and TRBJ2-1, with 8 bases lining up with TRBD2. V shed 1 base, J shed 6 bases, and the junction held 8 bases outside the gene matches. Looked up from germline, CDR1 is MNHEY and CDR2 is SVGAGI. This CDR3 has 16 residues. The CDR3 nucleotides read TGTGCCAGCAGTTACTTAGCGGGGAGAGGGTCCAATGAGCAGTTCTTC. This sequence encodes CASSYLAGRGSNEQFF.

The chain uses TRBV30 and TRBJ2-7, with D unresolved. Germline V lookup: CDR1 GTSNPN, CDR2 SVGIG (reference sequence). Deletions cut 0 bases from V and 1 base from J, with 10 bases between. This CDR3 region has 14 residues. The CDR3 sequence: CAWSVLSLSYEQYF. In DNA, the CDR3 is TGTGCCTGGAGTGTACTAAGCTTGTCCTACGAGCAGTACTTC.

The count of this clone is one. V usage is TRBV11-1 and J usage is TRBJ2-1; TRBD2 matches at 8 bases. CDR1 is SGHAT, CDR2 FQDESV, per germline (reference sequence). CDR3 length: 17 amino acids. V dropped 2 bases and J dropped 1; count of bases not matched to a gene: 7. The CDR3 reads CASSLSSGGGSYNEQFF. CDR3 sequence (DNA): TGTGCCAGCAGCTTATCAAGCGGGGGTGGTTCCTACAATGAGCAGTTCTTC.

The chain uses TRBV18 and TRBJ2-5; 10 bases are shared with TRBD2. With 3 bases clipped from V and 4 bases from J, the junction kept 11 bases outside the gene matches. The germline gives CDR1 KGHSH, CDR2 LQKENI. The CDR3 is 17 residues long. The CDR3 spells CASSPLASGGLAETQYF. CDR3 DNA sequence: TGTGCCAGCTCACCGTTGGCTAGCGGGGGTTTGGCAGAGACCCAGTACTTC.

The genes are TRBV28 and TRBJ2-7; TRBD2 aligns across 8 bases. V lost 6 bases to trimming and J lost 6 bases; unmatched junction nucleotides: 16. CDR1 and CDR2 (germline): MDHEN, SYDVKM. The CDR3 has 16 residues. DNA for the CDR3: TGTGCCAGCAGCCCACCCTCCCCGGGGGGGCCCAGCGAGCAGTACTTC. It translates to CASSPPSPGGPSEQYF.

The rearrangement uses TRBV29-1 and TRBJ1-6, with 7 bases matching TRBD1. Germline CDR1 and CDR2: SQVTM and ANQGSEA. Germline trimming cut 6 bases from V and 6 bases from J; bases unmatched to any gene: 5. This CDR3 contains 13 residues. As DNA, the CDR3 is TGCAGCGTAGCCACAGGGGTTAATTCACCCCTCCACTTT. Protein sequence: CSVATGVNSPLHF.

The V and J genes are TRBV28 and TRBJ2-2; 10 positions agree with TRBD2. The germline gives CDR1 MDHEN, CDR2 SYDVKM. The CDR3 has 16 residues. Losses at the gene ends were 5 bases for V and 0 bases for J; bases not matched to a gene: 3. DNA of the CDR3: TGTGCCAGCAGTCAACTAGCGGGACCGAACACCGGGGAGCTGTTTTTT. The encoded protein is CASSQLAGPNTGELFF.

The CDR3 region has the DNA TGTGCCGTGGGGGGGGTGAACACTGAAGCTTTCTTT. Its protein product is CAVGGVNTEAFF. The chain joins TRBV7-9 to TRBJ1-1; TRBD1 is a possible D gene (5 bases). From germline, CDR1 is SEHNR and CDR2 FQNEAQ (reference sequence). CDR3 size: 12 residues. With 11 bases removed from V and 0 bases from J, the gap between germline ends came to 10 bases.

The rearrangement joins TRBV5-6 to TRBJ2-1; D is possibly TRBD2 (6 bases). V was shortened by 0 bases and J by 6 bases, with 16 bases between the two germline ends. This CDR3 is built from 16 residues. Germline V gives CDR1 SGHDT, CDR2 YYEEEE. CDR3 loop: CASSLAFAGLFNEQFF. The CDR3 DNA reads as TGTGCCAGCAGCTTGGCCTTCGCGGGGTTGTTCAATGAGCAGTTCTTC.

The CDR3 is CASRGPGQGDSPLHF. The CDR3 DNA reads TGTGCCAGCAGGGGGCCGGGACAGGGGGATTCACCCCTCCACTTT. The chain has TRBV6-1 and TRBJ1-6; TRBD1 agrees at 11 bases. CDR1 and CDR2 (germline): MNHNS, SASEGT. The CDR3 length is 15 residues. The junction had 6 bases not matched to a gene; V was cut back by 6 bases and J by 8 bases.

This chain joins TRBV7-2 and TRBJ1-2; 8 positions match TRBD1. The CDR3 has 15 amino acids. Germline V gives CDR1 SGHTA, CDR2 FQGNSA. The junction had 7 bases not matched to a gene; V was cut back by 5 bases and J by 2 bases. As DNA, the CDR3 is TGTGCCAGCAGCCCCGCCGGGACAGGCAACTATGGCTACACCTTC. Its translation: CASSPAGTGNYGYTF.

The chain combines TRBV19 with TRBJ1-1, with 9 bases identical to TRBD1. CDR3 size: 13 residues. Germline CDR1 LNHDA, CDR2 SQIVND (reference sequence). V trimming: 6 bases; J trimming: 4 bases; junction bases outside the gene matches: 3. CDR3 residues: CASRGQGGTEAFF. Here the CDR3 DNA reads TGTGCCAGTAGGGGACAGGGTGGCACTGAAGCTTTCTTT.

This chain uses TRBV7-9 with TRBJ2-7, with 9 bases that match TRBD2. Per the germline V gene, CDR1 is SEHNR and CDR2 is FQNEAQ (reference sequence). V was pared by 1 base and J by 7 bases, with 2 bases of the junction left unmatched. This CDR3 is 13 amino acids long. CDR3: CASSLVLAGEQYF. In nucleotides, the CDR3 is TGTGCCAGCAGCTTAGTGCTAGCGGGGGAGCAGTACTTC.

J is TRBJ1-1 and V is TRBV19; 9 bases match TRBD1. V shed 5 bases and J 3 bases; nucleotides not matched to a gene: 13. The germline V gene has CDR1 LNHDA and CDR2 SQIVND (reference sequence). The CDR3 contains 17 residues. This CDR3 is CASSSTGTGWRDTEAFF. In DNA, the CDR3 is TGTGCCAGTAGTTCAACCGGGACAGGGTGGAGGGACACTGAAGCTTTCTTT.

CDR3 amino acids: CAGTEGAGGYTF. Here the CDR3 DNA reads TGTGCCGGAACTGAAGGGGCGGGTGGCTACACCTTC. The J gene is TRBJ1-2, the V gene TRBV2, with D perhaps TRBD1 (5 bases). V was pared by 11 bases and J by 7 bases, with 17 bases between. This CDR3 contains 12 residues. Per germline, CDR1 SNHLY and CDR2 FYNNEI.

As concerns this clone: One end of the junction is discordant with germline, which a read error may explain. The sample carries other DNA sequences with the same CDR3. This chain joins TRBV27 and TRBJ2-7, with TRBD2 matching 13 bases. CDR1 and CDR2 from the germline V gene are MNHEY and SMNVEV (reference sequence). The CDR3 extends over 13 amino acids. The CDR3 region is CASWTSGSYEQYF. The CDR3 nucleotides read TGCGCCAGCTGGACTAGCGGGAGTTACGAGCAGTACTTC.

The chain combines TRBV6-1 with TRBJ2-3; tentatively, D is TRBD2 (6 bases). The CDR3 is made up of 15 amino acids. V was trimmed by 8 bases and J by 0 bases, leaving 15 bases between them. Looked up from germline, CDR1 is MNHNS and CDR2 is SASEGT. The CDR3 protein is CASCSDGLSTDTQYF. The CDR3 bases are TGTGCCAGCTGCTCGGACGGACTAAGCACAGATACGCAGTATTTT.

The chain employs TRBV9 and TRBJ2-1, with 12 nucleotides matching TRBD2. J was trimmed by 2 bases and V by 3 bases; bases with no gene match: 6. CDR3 length: 17 residues. Per the germline V gene, CDR1 is SGDLS and CDR2 is YYNGEE. CDR3 sequence: CASSARTSGVTYNEQFF. The CDR3 coding sequence is TGTGCCAGCAGCGCGAGGACTAGCGGGGTGACCTACAATGAGCAGTTCTTC.

The J gene is TRBJ1-4, the V gene TRBV4-2; D gene ambiguous. Germline lookup yields CDR1 LGHNA and CDR2 YNFKEQ. The CDR3 has 13 amino acids. V was clipped by 4 bases and J by 8 bases, with 11 bases between them. The DNA for the CDR3 is TGTGCCAGCAGCCGTGGGCTGAACGAAAAACTGTTTTTT. This encodes CASSRGLNEKLFF.

The chain employs TRBV28 and TRBJ2-5; 8 positions agree with TRBD1. Germline V lookup: CDR1 MDHEN, CDR2 SYDVKM. The length of the CDR3 is 13 residues. Germline trimming cut 5 bases from V and 4 bases from J; bases unmatched to any gene: 3. As DNA, the CDR3 is TGTGCCAGCAGTCCAGGGGGCCTAGAGACCCAGTACTTC. The encoded protein is CASSPGGLETQYF.

This chain links TRBV7-2 with TRBJ2-1, with 13 bases aligning to TRBD2. The V segment lost 1 base and the J segment 7 bases; nucleotides outside the gene matches: 4. The CDR3 length is 16 residues. Germline CDR1 is SGHTA and CDR2 is FQGNSA. CDR3 sequence reads: CASSLGRLAGGNEQFF. The CDR3 region has the DNA TGTGCCAGCAGCTTAGGCCGACTAGCGGGAGGTAATGAGCAGTTCTTC. Complete variable domain (other parts from reference TRBV7-2 and TRBJ2-1): GAGVSQSPSNKVTEKGKDVELRCDPISGHTALYWYRQSLGQGLEFLIYFQGNSAPDKSGLPSDRFSAERTGGSVSTLTIQRTQQEDSAVYLCASSLGRLAGGNEQFFGPGTRLTVL.

This chain connects TRBV5-1 to TRBJ2-5; D is possibly TRBD1 (5 bases). The V gene lost 4 bases and the J gene lost 2 bases, with 12 bases spanning the gap. CDR1 and CDR2 (germline): SGHRS, YFSETQ. The CDR3 has 14 amino acids. The CDR3 here is CASSIGHIQETQYF. CDR3 bases: TGCGCCAGCAGCATAGGACATATACAAGAGACCCAGTACTTC. Supplemented by reference TRBV5-1 and TRBJ2-5, the full variable domain reads KAGVTQTPRYLIKTRGQQVTLSCSPISGHRSVSWYQQTPGQGLQFLFEYFSETQRNKGNFPGRFSGRQFSNSRSEMNVSTLELGDSALYLCASSIGHIQETQYFGPGTRLLVL.

This clone was seen only a few times. The rearrangement uses TRBV7-9 and TRBJ1-5; no firm D call. CDR1 is SEHNR and CDR2 is FQNEAQ in the germline V gene (reference sequence). V lost 3 bases, J lost 0 bases, and 15 bases lay in between. This CDR3 has 17 residues. The CDR3 is CASSFASNRLSNQPQHF. Here the CDR3 DNA reads TGTGCCAGCAGCTTTGCCAGTAACCGCCTTAGCAATCAGCCCCAGCATTTT.

The chain couples TRBV27 to TRBJ2-1; possibly TRBD2 for D (6 bases). Trimming removed 3 bases at V and 9 bases at J, with 21 bases between. This CDR3 comprises 16 residues. Germline V gene sequence: CDR1 MNHEY, CDR2 SMNVEV (reference sequence). The CDR3 region has the DNA TGTGCCAGCAGTTTTTCCTCCCGGGAGACCCTCGTTGAGCAGTTCTTC. Encoded protein: CASSFSSRETLVEQFF.

This chain joins TRBV5-1 and TRBJ1-5; TRBD1 might be the D (5 bases). V lost 0 bases to trimming and J lost 7 bases, with 14 bases between them. CDR3 length equals 15 residues. Germline loops: CDR1 SGHRS, CDR2 YFSETQ. CDR3 in amino acids: CASSLEAGAGQPQHF. In DNA form, the CDR3 reads TGCGCCAGCAGCTTGGAGGCTGGGGCCGGACAGCCCCAGCATTTT.

The table lists this clone with a count of one. The V call is TRBV15, the J call TRBJ1-3, with 7 bases fitting TRBD1. CDR1 and CDR2 (germline): LNHNV, YYDKDF (reference sequence). This CDR3 is built from 16 residues. Losses at the gene ends were 2 bases for V and 3 bases for J; bases not matched to a gene: 7. This CDR3 is CATSRQQTGIGNTIYF. The CDR3 coding sequence is TGTGCCACCAGCAGACAACAGACAGGGATTGGAAACACCATATATTTT.

The V call is TRBV27, the J call TRBJ1-1; TRBD1 is a possible D gene (6 bases). V was cut by 5 bases and J by 1 base, with 11 bases left in between. The CDR3 totals 14 residues. Germline V lookup: CDR1 MNHEY, CDR2 SMNVEV (reference sequence). CDR3 loop: CASSPQTGNTEAFF. The DNA of the CDR3 is TGTGCCAGCAGTCCACAGACAGGGAACACTGAAGCTTTCTTT.